Sequencing of this T cell receptor (beta chain) was carried out in a study of cytomegalovirus exposure and HLA in healthy donors. Study-level points and caveats: Investigators reported some 150 TCR beta chains as tied to cytomegalovirus. In a later analysis, at a false discovery rate of 0.05, about 15,000 TCR beta sequences were associated with HLA alleles.

Concerning this clone itself: Its antigen is not identified.

Use of 60 Vbeta and 13 Jbeta primers characterized the PCR. Only in-frame clones appear in the TCRdb table, and some are missing; sequencing was by immunoSEQ multiplex PCR. The sample includes 60,000 to 75,000 clones, 55% to 70% of them seen just once. The receptor's source is a woman aged 45-65 years in good health and CMV-seronegative. Sequencing was done on a sample of PBMCs.

The CDR3: CSAGQAQPQHF. DNA of the CDR3: TGCAGTGCTGGTCAGGCTCAGCCCCAGCATTTT. The V call is TRBV20-1, the J call TRBJ1-5, with D unresolved. CDR3 length: 11 residues. V lost 5 bases and J lost 6, with 8 bases in between. Per the germline V gene, CDR1 is DFQATT and CDR2 is SNEGSKA (reference sequence).